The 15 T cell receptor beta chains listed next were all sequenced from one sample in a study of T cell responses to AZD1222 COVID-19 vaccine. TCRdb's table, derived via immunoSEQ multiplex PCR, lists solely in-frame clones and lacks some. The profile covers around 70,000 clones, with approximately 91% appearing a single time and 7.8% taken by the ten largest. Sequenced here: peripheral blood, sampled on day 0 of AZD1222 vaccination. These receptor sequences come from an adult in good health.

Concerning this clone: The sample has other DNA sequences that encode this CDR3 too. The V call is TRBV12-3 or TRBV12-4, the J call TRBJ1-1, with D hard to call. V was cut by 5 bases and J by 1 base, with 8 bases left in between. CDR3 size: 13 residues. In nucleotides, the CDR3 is TGTGCCAGCAGTGAAGGCCCGAACACTGAAGCTTTCTTT. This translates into CASSEGPNTEAFF.

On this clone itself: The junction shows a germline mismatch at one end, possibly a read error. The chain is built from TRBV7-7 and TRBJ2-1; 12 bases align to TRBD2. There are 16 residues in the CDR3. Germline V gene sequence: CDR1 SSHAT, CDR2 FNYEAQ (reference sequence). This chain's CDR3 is CASSPGLAGTYNEQFF. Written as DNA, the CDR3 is TGTGCTAGCAGCCCTGGACTAGCGGGAACATACAATGAGCAGTTCTTC.

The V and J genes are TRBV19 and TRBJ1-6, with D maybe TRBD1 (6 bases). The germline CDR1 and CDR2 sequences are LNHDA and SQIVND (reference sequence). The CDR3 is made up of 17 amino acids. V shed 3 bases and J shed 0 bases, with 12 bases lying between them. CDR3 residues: CASSMGAQGSYNSPLHF. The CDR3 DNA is TGTGCCAGTAGTATGGGGGCCCAGGGCTCCTATAATTCACCCCTCCACTTT.

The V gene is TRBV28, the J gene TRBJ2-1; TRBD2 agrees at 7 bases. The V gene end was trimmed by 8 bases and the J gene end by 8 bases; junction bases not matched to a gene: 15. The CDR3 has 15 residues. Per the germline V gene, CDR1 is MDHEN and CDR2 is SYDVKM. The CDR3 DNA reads TGTGCCAGCCGATCGGGGGGAGGTCCTGTGCATGAGCAGTTCTTC. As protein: CASRSGGGPVHEQFF.

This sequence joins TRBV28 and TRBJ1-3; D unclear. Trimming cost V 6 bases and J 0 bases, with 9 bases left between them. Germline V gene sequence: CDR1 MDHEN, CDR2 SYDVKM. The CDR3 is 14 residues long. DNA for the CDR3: TGTGCCAGCAGGGATTTGAGCTCTGGAAACACCATATATTTT. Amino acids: CASRDLSSGNTIYF.

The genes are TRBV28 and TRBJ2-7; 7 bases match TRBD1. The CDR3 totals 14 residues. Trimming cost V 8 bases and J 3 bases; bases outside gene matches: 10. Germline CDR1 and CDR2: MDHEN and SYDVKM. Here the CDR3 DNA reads TGTGCCAGCCATCCTCGGGACAGACTCTACGAGCAGTACTTC. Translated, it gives CASHPRDRLYEQYF.

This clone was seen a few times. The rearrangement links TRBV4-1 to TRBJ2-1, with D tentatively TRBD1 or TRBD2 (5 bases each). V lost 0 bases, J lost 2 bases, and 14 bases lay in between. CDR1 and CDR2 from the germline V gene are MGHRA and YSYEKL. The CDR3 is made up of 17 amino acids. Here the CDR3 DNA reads TGCGCCAGCAGCCAAGATTTAGGGCAGGGACCCTACAATGAGCAGTTCTTC. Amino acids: CASSQDLGQGPYNEQFF.

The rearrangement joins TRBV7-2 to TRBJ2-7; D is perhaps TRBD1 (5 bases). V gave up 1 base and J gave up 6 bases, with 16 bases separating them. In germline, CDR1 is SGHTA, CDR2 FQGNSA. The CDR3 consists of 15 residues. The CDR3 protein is CASSLDRQGFGEQYF. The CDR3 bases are TGTGCCAGCAGCTTAGATCGGCAGGGCTTTGGCGAGCAGTACTTC.

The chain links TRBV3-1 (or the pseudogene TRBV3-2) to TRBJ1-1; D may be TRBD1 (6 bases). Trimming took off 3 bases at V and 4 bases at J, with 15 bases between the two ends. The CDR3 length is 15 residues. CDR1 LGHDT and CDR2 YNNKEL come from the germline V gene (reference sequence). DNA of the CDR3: TGTGCCAGCAGCCACCTGGGGGGCTTAGGCACTGAAGCTTTCTTT. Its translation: CASSHLGGLGTEAFF.

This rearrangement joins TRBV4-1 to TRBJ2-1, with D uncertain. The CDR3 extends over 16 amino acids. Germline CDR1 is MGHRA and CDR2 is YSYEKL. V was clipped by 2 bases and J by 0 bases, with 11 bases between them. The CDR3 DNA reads TGCGCCAGCAGCCAACCCAAGGGCGCCTCCTACAATGAGCAGTTCTTC. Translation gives CASSQPKGASYNEQFF.

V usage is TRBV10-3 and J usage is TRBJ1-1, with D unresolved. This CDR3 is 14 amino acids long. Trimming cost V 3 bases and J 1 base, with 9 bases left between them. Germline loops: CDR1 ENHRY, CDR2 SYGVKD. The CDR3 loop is CAISEPRANTEAFF. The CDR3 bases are TGTGCCATCAGTGAACCCCGCGCGAACACTGAAGCTTTCTTT.

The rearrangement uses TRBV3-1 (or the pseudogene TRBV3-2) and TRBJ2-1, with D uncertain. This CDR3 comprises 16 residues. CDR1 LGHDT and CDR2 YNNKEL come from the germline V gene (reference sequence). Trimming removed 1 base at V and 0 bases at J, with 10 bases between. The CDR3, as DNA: TGTGCCAGCAGCCAAGGGTTGGACCCCTCCTACAATGAGCAGTTCTTC. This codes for CASSQGLDPSYNEQFF.

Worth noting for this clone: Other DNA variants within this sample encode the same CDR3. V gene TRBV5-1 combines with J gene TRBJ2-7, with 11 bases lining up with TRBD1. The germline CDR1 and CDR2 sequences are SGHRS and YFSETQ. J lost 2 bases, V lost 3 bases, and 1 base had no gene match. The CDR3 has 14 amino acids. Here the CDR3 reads CASSSGQGAYEQYF. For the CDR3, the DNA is TGCGCCAGCAGCTCGGGACAGGGGGCCTACGAGCAGTACTTC. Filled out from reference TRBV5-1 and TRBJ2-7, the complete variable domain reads KAGVTQTPRYLIKTRGQQVTLSCSPISGHRSVSWYQQTPGQGLQFLFEYFSETQRNKGNFPGRFSGRQFSNSRSEMNVSTLELGDSALYLCASSSGQGAYEQYFGPGTRLTVT.

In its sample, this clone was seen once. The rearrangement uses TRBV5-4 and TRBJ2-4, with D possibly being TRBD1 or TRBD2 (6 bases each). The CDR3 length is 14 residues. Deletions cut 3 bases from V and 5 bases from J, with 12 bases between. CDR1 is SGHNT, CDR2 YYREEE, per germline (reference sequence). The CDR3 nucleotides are TGTGCCAGCAGCTGGAGCCGGGGGCAAAACATTCAGTACTTC. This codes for CASSWSRGQNIQYF.

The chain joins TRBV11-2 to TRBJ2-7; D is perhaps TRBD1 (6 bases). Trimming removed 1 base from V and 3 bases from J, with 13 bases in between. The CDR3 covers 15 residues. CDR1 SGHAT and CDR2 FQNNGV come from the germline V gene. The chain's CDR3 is CASSLGRDTRYEQYF. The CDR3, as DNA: TGTGCCAGCAGCTTAGGTCGGGACACCCGCTACGAGCAGTACTTC. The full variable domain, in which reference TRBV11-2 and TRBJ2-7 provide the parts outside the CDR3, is EAGVAQSPRYKIIEKRQSVAFWCNPISGHATLYWYQQILGQGPKLLIQFQNNGVVDDSQLPKDRFSAERLKGVDSTLKIQPAKLEDSAVYLCASSLGRDTRYEQYFGPGTRLTVT.